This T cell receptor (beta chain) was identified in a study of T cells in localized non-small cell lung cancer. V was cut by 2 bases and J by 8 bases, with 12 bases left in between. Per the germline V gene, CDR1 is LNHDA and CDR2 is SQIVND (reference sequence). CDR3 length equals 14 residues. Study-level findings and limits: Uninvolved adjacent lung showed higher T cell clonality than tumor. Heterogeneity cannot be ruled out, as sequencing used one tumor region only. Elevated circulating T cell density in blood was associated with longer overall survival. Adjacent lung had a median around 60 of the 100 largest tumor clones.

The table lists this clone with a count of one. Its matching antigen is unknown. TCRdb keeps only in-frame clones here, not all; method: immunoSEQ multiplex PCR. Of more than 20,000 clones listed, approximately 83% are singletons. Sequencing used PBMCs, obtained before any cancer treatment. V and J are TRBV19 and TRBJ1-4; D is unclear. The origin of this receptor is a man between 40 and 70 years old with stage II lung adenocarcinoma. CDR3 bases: TGTGCCAGTAGTATAAGTGGGATGGCCGAAAAACTGTTTTTT. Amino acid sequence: CASSISGMAEKLFF.